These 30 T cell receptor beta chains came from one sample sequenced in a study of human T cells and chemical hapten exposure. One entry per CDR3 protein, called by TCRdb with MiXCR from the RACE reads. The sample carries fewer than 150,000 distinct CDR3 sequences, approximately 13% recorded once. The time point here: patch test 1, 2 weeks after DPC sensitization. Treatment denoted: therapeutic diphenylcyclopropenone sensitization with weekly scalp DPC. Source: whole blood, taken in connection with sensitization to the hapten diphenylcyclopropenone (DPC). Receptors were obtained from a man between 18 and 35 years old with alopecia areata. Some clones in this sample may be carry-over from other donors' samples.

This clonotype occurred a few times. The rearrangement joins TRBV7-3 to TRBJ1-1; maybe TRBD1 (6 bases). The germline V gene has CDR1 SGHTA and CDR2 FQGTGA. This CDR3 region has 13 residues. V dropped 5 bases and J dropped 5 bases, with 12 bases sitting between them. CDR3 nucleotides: TGTGCCAGCAGCACACTAGGGGGGACTGAAGCTTTCTTT. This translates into CASSTLGGTEAFF.

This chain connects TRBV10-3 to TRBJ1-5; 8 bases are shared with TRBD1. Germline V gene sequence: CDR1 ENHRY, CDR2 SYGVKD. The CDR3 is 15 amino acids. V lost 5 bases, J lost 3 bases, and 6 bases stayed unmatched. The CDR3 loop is CAISRDRGDNQPQHF. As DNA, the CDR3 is TGTGCCATCAGTCGAGACAGGGGAGACAATCAGCCCCAGCATTTT.

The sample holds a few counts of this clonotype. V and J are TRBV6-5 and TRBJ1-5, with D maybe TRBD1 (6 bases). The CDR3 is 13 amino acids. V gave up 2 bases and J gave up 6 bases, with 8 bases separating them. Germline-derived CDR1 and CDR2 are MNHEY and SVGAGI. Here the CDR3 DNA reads TGTGCCAGCAGTTACGACAGGATTCAGCCCCAGCATTTT. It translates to CASSYDRIQPQHF.

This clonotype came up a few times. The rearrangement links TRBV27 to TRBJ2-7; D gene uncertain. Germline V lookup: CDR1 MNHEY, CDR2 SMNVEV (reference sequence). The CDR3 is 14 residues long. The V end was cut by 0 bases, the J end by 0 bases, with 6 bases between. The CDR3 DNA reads TGTGCCAGCAGTTTATCTCCCGGCTCCTACGAGCAGTACTTC. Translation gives CASSLSPGSYEQYF.

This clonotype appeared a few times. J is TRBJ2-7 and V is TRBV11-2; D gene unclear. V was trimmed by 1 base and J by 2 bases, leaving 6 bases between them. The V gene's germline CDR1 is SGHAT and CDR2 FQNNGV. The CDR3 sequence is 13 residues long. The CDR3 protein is CASSLAPAYEQYF. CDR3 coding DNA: TGTGCCAGCAGCTTAGCCCCAGCCTACGAGCAGTACTTC.

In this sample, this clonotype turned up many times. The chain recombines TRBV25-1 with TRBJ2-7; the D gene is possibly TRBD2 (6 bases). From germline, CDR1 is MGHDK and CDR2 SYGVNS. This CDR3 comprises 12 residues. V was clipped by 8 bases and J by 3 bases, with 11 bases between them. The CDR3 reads CASVSGNYEQYF. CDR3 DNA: TGTGCCAGCGTTAGCGGAAACTACGAGCAGTACTTC.

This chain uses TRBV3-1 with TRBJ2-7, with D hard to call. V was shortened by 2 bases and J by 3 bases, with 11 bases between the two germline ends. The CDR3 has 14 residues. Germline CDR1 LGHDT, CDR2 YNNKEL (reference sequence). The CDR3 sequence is CASSQNGIFYEQYV. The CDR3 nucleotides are TGTGCCAGCAGCCAAAATGGGATTTTCTACGAGCAGTACGTC.

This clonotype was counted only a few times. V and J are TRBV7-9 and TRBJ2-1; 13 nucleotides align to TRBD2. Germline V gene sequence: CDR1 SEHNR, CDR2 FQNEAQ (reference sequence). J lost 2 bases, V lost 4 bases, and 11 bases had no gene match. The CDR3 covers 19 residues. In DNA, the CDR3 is TGTGCCAGCAGCTCCAGGACTAGCGGGGGAGTGATGCCCTACAATGAGCAGTTCTTC. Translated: CASSSRTSGGVMPYNEQFF. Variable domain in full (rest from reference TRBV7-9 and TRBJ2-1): DTGVSQNPRHKITKRGQNVTFRCDPISEHNRLYWYRQTLGQGPEFLTYFQNEAQLEKSRLLSDRFSAERPKGSFSTLEIQRTEQGDSAMYLCASSSRTSGGVMPYNEQFFGPGTRLTVL.

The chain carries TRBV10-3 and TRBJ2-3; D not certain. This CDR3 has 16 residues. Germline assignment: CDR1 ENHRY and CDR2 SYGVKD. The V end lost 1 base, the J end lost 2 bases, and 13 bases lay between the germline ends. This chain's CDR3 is CAISELAAHLTDTQYF. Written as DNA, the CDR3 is TGTGCCATCAGTGAGTTGGCGGCTCACCTCACAGATACGCAGTATTTT.

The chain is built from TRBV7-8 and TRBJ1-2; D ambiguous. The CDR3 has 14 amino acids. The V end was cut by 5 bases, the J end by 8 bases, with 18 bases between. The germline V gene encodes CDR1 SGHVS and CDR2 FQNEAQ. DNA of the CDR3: TGTGCCAGCAGCCCTGACCCGAACTTGGGAGGCTACACCTTC. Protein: CASSPDPNLGGYTF.

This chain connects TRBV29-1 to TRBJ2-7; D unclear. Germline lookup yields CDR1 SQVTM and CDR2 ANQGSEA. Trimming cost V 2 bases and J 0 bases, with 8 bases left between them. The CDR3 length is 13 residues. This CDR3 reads CSVELRASYEQYF. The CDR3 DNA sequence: TGCAGCGTTGAACTCCGAGCCTCCTACGAGCAGTACTTC.

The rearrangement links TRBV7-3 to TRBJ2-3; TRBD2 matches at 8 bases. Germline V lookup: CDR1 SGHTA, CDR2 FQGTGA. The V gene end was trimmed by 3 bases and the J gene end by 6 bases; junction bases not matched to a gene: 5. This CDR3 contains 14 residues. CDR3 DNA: TGTGCCAGCAGCTTTAGCGGGGTTCGGGATACGCAGTATTTT. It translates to CASSFSGVRDTQYF.

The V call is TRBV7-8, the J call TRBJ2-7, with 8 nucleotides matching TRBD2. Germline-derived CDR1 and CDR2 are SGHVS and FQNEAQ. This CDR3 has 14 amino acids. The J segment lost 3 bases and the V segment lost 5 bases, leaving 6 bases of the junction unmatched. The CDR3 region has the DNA TGTGCCAGCAGCCTGCCGGGAGGGGGCTACGAGCAGTACTTC. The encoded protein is CASSLPGGGYEQYF.

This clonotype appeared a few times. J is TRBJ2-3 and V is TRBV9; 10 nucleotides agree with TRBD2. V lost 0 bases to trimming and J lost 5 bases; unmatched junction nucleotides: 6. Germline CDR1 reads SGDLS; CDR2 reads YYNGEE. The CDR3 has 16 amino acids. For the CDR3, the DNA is TGTGCCAGCAGCGTAGTAACTAGCGGGGATCTAGATACGCAGTATTTT. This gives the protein CASSVVTSGDLDTQYF.

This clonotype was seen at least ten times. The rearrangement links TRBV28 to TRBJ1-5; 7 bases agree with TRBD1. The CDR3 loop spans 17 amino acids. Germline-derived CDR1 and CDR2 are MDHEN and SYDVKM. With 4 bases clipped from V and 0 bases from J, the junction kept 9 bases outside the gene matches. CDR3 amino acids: CASSSGQPTYSNQPQHF. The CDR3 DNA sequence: TGTGCCAGCAGTTCGGGACAGCCCACCTATAGCAATCAGCCCCAGCATTTT.

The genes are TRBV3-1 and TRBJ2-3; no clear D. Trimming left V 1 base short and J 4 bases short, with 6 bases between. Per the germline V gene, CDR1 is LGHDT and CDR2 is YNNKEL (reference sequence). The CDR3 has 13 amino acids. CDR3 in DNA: TGTGCCAGCAGCCAAGTTAGAGCAGATACGCAGTATTTT. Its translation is CASSQVRADTQYF.

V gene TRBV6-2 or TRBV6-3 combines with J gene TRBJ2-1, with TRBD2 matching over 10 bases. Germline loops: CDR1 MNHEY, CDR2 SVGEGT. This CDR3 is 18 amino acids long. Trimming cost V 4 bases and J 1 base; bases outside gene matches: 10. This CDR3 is CASSFPLAGERSYNEQFF. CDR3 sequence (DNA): TGTGCCAGCAGTTTCCCGCTAGCGGGGGAGAGGTCCTACAATGAGCAGTTCTTC.

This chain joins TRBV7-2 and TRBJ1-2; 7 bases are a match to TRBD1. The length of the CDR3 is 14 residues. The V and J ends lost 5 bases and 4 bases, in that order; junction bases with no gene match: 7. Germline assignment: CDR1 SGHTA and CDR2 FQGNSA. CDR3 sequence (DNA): TGTGCCAGCAGCACGGGACAGAGGAGCTATGGCTACACCTTC. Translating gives CASSTGQRSYGYTF.

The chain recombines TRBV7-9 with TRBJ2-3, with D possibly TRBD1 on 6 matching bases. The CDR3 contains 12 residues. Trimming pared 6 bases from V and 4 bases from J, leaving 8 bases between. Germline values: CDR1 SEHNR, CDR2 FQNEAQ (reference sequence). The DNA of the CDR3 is TGTGCCAGCAGACAGGGACCAGATACGCAGTATTTT. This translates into CASRQGPDTQYF.

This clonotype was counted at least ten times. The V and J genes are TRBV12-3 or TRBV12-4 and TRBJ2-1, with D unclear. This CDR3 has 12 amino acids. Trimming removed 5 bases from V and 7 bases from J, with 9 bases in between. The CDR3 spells CASSPWKNEQFF. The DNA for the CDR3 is TGTGCCAGCAGTCCCTGGAAAAATGAGCAGTTCTTC.

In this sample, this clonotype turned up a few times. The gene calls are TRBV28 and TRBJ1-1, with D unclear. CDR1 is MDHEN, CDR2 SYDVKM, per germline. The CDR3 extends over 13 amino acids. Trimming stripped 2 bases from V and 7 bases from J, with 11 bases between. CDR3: CASSLQGFREAFF. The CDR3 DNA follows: TGTGCCAGCAGTTTACAAGGGTTTCGTGAAGCTTTCTTT.

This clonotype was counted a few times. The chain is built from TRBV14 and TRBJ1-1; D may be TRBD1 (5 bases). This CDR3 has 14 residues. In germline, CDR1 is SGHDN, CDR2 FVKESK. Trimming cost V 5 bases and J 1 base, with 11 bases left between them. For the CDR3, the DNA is TGTGCCAGCAGCTACTTTACAGGGAACACTGAAGCTTTCTTT. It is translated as CASSYFTGNTEAFF.

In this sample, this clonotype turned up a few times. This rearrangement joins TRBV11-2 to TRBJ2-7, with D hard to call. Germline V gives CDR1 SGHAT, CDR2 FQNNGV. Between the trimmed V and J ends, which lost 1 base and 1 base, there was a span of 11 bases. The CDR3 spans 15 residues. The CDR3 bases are TGTGCCAGCAGCTTAGGCTACAGCCAATCCTACGAGCAGTACTTC. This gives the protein CASSLGYSQSYEQYF.

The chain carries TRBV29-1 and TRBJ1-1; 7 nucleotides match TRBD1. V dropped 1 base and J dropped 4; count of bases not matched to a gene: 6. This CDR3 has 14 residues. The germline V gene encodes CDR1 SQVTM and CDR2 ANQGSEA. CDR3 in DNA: TGCAGCGTTGAAGCTGGGCAGGGGGGCACTGAAGCTTTCTTT. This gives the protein CSVEAGQGGTEAFF.

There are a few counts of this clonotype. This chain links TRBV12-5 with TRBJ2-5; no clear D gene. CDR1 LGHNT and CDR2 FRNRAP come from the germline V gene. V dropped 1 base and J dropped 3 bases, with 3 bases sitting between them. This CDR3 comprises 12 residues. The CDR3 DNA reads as TGTGCTAGTGGTTTGGCCGAAGAGACCCAGTACTTC. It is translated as CASGLAEETQYF.

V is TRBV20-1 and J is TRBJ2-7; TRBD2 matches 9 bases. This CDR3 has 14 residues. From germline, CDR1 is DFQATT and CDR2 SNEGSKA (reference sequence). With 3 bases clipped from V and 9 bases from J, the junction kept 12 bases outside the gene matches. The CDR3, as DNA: TGCAGTGCTAGGTGGGCGGGGGGGCTACCGGTGCAGTACTTC. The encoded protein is CSARWAGGLPVQYF.

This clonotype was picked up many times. The CDR3 DNA reads TGTGCCAGCAGCTTCCGGGACAGGGGGCGTAATGAGCAGTTCTTC. Translating it yields CASSFRDRGRNEQFF. The chain combines TRBV7-2 with TRBJ2-1, with 12 bases identical to TRBD1. With V trimmed by 3 bases and J by 7 bases, 4 bases remained unmatched. There are 15 residues in the CDR3. Germline CDR1 SGHTA, CDR2 FQGNSA.

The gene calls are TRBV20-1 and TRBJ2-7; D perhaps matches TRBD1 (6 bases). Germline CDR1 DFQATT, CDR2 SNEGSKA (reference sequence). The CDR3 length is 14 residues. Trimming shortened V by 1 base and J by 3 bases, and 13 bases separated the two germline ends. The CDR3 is CSARGAGTRYEQYF. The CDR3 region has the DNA TGCAGTGCTAGAGGAGCCGGGACACGCTACGAGCAGTACTTC.

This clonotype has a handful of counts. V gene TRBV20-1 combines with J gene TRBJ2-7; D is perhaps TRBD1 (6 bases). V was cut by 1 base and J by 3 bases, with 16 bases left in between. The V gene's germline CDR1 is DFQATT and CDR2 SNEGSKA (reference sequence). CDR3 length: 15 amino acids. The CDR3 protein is CSARVLLDSSYEQYV. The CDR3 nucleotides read TGCAGTGCTAGAGTCTTATTGGACAGTAGCTACGAGCAGTACGTC.

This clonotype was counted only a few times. Here the CDR3 DNA reads TGCAGTGCTAGGCCAACCCTGGAAGCTTTCTTT. This gives the protein CSARPTLEAFF. This sequence joins TRBV20-1 and TRBJ1-1; D gene unclear. The CDR3 spans 11 residues. Germline V lookup: CDR1 DFQATT, CDR2 SNEGSKA (reference sequence). V was clipped by 3 bases and J by 8 bases, with 10 bases between them.